This T cell receptor (beta chain) was sequenced in a study of control samples from healthy donors and cancer patients (dated by TCRdb to 2020 to 2021). A note on this clone: There is no known antigen for this receptor. No qualities accompany the bases; no much larger clone lies one base away.

The junction carries 11 bases between V and J, which are trimmed by 2 bases and 6 bases respectively. The germline V gene (reference sequence) provides CDR1 GTSNPN and CDR2 SVGIG. The CDR3 runs 13 amino acids, cysteine and phenylalanine included. Of the read, only the CDR3 DNA is kept; its 39 bases are in frame from base 1. The method behind the library was the immunoSEQ multiplex PCR assay. Not all clones reach the TCRdb copy of this immuneACCESS table, which keeps in-frame sequences only. Checked studies attribute under half of the gap to unresolved V genes and leave the rest unexplained. Present in this sample are around 250,000 clones, about four fifths of which were seen just once. 13% of the sample is held by the ten biggest clonotypes.

The material sequenced was PBMCs. The sequence was collected from a woman aged 55-69 years with lung cancer. The sequence is built from TRBV30 and TRBJ2-1; the D segment could be TRBD2, given 5 matching bases. The sequenced DNA: TGTGCCTGGAGTAGGCTAGCACGCAATGAGCAGTTCTTC. Translated, it reads CAWSRLARNEQFF. Supplemented by the reference TRBV30 and TRBJ2-1 proteins around the CDR3, the complete variable domain is SQTIHQWPATLVQPVGSPLSLECTVEGTSNPNLYWYRQAAGRGLQLLFYSVGIGQISSEVPQNLSASRPQDRQFILSSKKLLLSDSGFYLCAWSRLARNEQFFGPGTRLTVL.